This T cell receptor (beta chain) came from a study of T cells after yellow fever vaccination. The study, taken as a whole, reports: Booster samples showed a return of most primary-vaccination clones (under 98% CD4, around 88% CD8).

TCRdb fed the 5' RACE reads into MiXCR, producing one record per CDR3 protein. The table lists about 630,000 distinct CDR3 sequences, 9% to 15% of them singletons. The germline gives CDR1 SGHTA, CDR2 FQGNSA. The V gene end was trimmed by 3 bases and the J gene end by 6 bases; junction bases not matched to a gene: 5. The CDR3 has 14 amino acids. This clonotype was observed many times. The antigen remains unidentified. This TCR was recovered from a man aged 25-40 years who received the YFV17D yellow fever vaccine. The chain employs TRBV7-2 and TRBJ2-7; 10 nucleotides align to TRBD1. The sequences come from PBMCs, collected on the day of the yellow fever booster vaccination. The CDR3 here is CASSLTGGRIEQYF. The CDR3 DNA reads as TGTGCCAGCAGCTTGACAGGGGGCCGAATCGAGCAGTACTTC.